This record looks at one T cell receptor beta chain sequence and its context. What it binds is unknown. The entry originates in a study of PD-1 blockade in classical Hodgkin lymphoma. Some clones are missing from TCRdb's copy, which holds only in-frame ones; the method was immunoSEQ multiplex PCR. The sample holds just under 45,000 clones; 66% are singletons and the top ten take 2.5% to 3.5%. Trimming stripped 0 bases from V and 0 bases from J, with 19 bases between. Germline CDR1 ENHRY, CDR2 SYGVKD. The CDR3 covers 19 residues. Study outcomes and limitations: Factors driving the repertoire differences, possibly disease activity or prior therapy, remain undefined. Newly diagnosed patients had baseline TCR diversity that was reportedly lower than that of healthy donors.

Time point here: cycle 4 day 1 (C4D1), after five to seven weeks of nivolumab. Following autologous stem cell transplantation, relapse occurred in every patient, and exposure to brentuximab vedotin varied. The specimen comprised peripheral blood mononuclear cells (PBMCs), sampled before the fourth cycle of nivolumab. The rearrangement links TRBV10-3 to TRBJ2-3; D gene ambiguous. The TCR was taken from a human donor with classical Hodgkin lymphoma. The CDR3 sequence is CAISESFGRSRTSTDTQYF. CDR3 DNA: TGTGCCATCAGTGAGTCGTTTGGGCGGAGCCGAACTAGCACAGATACGCAGTATTTT.